This T cell receptor beta chain was found in a study of blood T cell repertoires in COVID-19. Study context: The United States, Italy and Spain supplied acute and convalescent COVID-19 samples.

Original handling: Cell counts per sample came from amplifying reference gene primers. TCRdb's table, derived via immunoSEQ multiplex PCR, lists solely in-frame clones and lacks some. The V and J calls and the clone size are those of that table, but D and trimming were determined from the DNA. The data show about 200,000 clones, about 87% seen once. This clone was detected a few times. The source material was peripheral blood. This TCR derives from a man aged 55 to 69 who had recovered from COVID-19.

The CDR3 reads CASSSPGGVDYEQYF. The CDR3 nucleotides read TGTGCCAGCAGTTCCCCTGGAGGGGTTGATTACGAGCAGTACTTC. The chain has TRBV28 and TRBJ2-7, with D possibly matching TRBD2 (6 bases). The CDR3 spans 15 residues. The germline CDR1 and CDR2 sequences are MDHEN and SYDVKM. Trimming stripped 4 bases from V and 4 bases from J, with 17 bases between.